The 23 T cell receptor beta chains presented below share a single source sample, sequenced in a study of blood T cell repertoires in COVID-19. Clones were sequenced by immunoSEQ multiplex PCR, and TCRdb holds only the in-frame ones, with some missing. The sample contains about 100,000 clones, 70% to 90% of which appear only once. The specimen sequenced was peripheral blood. All receptors come from a woman aged 60-75 years with acute or convalescent COVID-19.

The CDR3 nucleotides are TGTGCCAGCAGTTTGGGTGGTACAGGGGCCCATAGCAATCAGCCCCAGCATTTT. It yields the protein CASSLGGTGAHSNQPQHF. This chain links TRBV28 with TRBJ1-5, with 7 bases that match TRBD1. The CDR3 runs 18 residues. J lost 0 bases, V lost 3 bases, and 11 bases had no gene match. Germline CDR1 and CDR2: MDHEN and SYDVKM. Complete variable domain (other parts from reference TRBV28 and TRBJ1-5): DVKVTQSSRYLVKRTGEKVFLECVQDMDHENMFWYRQDPGLGLRLIYFSYDVKMKEKGDIPEGYSVSREKKERFSLILESASTNQTSMYLCASSLGGTGAHSNQPQHFGDGTRLSIL.

This chain links TRBV3-1 (or the pseudogene TRBV3-2) with TRBJ2-2; a possible D gene is TRBD1 (6 bases). V was clipped by 4 bases and J by 5 bases, with 17 bases between them. Looked up from germline, CDR1 is LGHDT and CDR2 is YNNKEL (reference sequence). This CDR3 is 16 amino acids long. The CDR3 sequence is CASSRKGGFRTGELFF. The DNA for the CDR3 is TGTGCCAGCAGCCGTAAAGGGGGATTCCGTACCGGGGAGCTGTTTTTT.

The V call is TRBV14, the J call TRBJ2-1, with D unresolved. Looked up from germline, CDR1 is SGHDN and CDR2 is FVKESK. Trimming took 4 bases from V and 6 from J, leaving 10 bases between them. The CDR3 totals 13 residues. The CDR3 loop is CASSLPLRNEQFF. The DNA for the CDR3 is TGTGCCAGCAGCCTTCCCTTGCGCAATGAGCAGTTCTTC.

The J gene is TRBJ1-5, the V gene TRBV27; TRBD1 matches 10 bases. With 6 bases clipped from V and 4 bases from J, the junction kept 6 bases outside the gene matches. CDR3 length: 15 residues. Looked up from germline, CDR1 is MNHEY and CDR2 is SMNVEV (reference sequence). The CDR3 DNA reads as TGTGCCAGCAGGTGGACAGGGGGGGTGAATCAGCCCCAGCATTTT. Translation: CASRWTGGVNQPQHF.

This clone was detected once. The V call is TRBV3-1 (or the pseudogene TRBV3-2), the J call TRBJ1-2, with 10 bases fitting TRBD1. The CDR3 has 17 residues. With 1 base clipped from V and 10 bases from J, the junction kept 15 bases outside the gene matches. Germline-derived CDR1 and CDR2 are LGHDT and YNNKEL (reference sequence). For the CDR3, the DNA is TGTGCCAGCAGCCAAGGGATAAGGGGACAGGGGCTCCTCGACTACACCTTC. This gives the protein CASSQGIRGQGLLDYTF.

This clone was recorded once. V is TRBV4-1 and J is TRBJ2-7, with 7 bases matching TRBD2. V lost 0 bases to trimming and J lost 2 bases; unmatched junction nucleotides: 4. The germline V gene encodes CDR1 MGHRA and CDR2 YSYEKL. The CDR3 has 15 residues. CDR3 nucleotide sequence: TGCGCCAGCAGCCAAGATCGAGGGAGGGCCTACGAGCAGTACTTC. Its protein product is CASSQDRGRAYEQYF.

The chain's CDR3 is CASSEAIAGLYNEQFF. The CDR3 nucleotides are TGTGCCAGCAGTGAAGCTATAGCGGGACTCTACAATGAGCAGTTCTTC. This chain uses TRBV6-1 with TRBJ2-1; 8 nucleotides line up with TRBD2. Germline CDR1 MNHNS, CDR2 SASEGT. This CDR3 is built from 16 residues. The junction had 4 bases not matched to a gene; V was cut back by 0 bases and J by 3 bases.

The chain has TRBV10-1 and TRBJ1-5; D call uncertain. V lost 4 bases and J lost 0, with 13 bases in between. This CDR3 region has 16 residues. CDR1 and CDR2 from the germline V gene are WNHNN and SYGVQD (reference sequence). DNA of the CDR3: TGCGCCAGCAGTGGGCCTGGAGAAGTTAGCAATCAGCCCCAGCATTTT. Translation gives CASSGPGEVSNQPQHF.

The chain carries TRBV9 and TRBJ1-6, with D tentatively TRBD1 (6 bases). The germline gives CDR1 SGDLS, CDR2 YYNGEE. The V and J ends lost 3 bases and 7 bases respectively, with 14 bases between them. The CDR3 consists of 15 residues. CDR3 sequence: CASSARPGQNSPLHF. The CDR3 DNA follows: TGTGCCAGCAGCGCCAGACCGGGACAAAATTCACCCCTCCACTTT.

This clone showed up just once. The CDR3 reads CASSPGILGGTEAFF. The CDR3 DNA reads TGTGCCAGCAGCCCCGGGATCCTCGGTGGGACTGAAGCTTTCTTT. The chain uses TRBV7-3 and TRBJ1-1; D gene ambiguous. The CDR3 contains 15 residues. The V and J ends lost 5 bases and 5 bases respectively, with 18 bases between them. The germline gives CDR1 SGHTA, CDR2 FQGTGA.

The rearrangement uses TRBV2 and TRBJ2-7; a weak D match, TRBD2 (5 bases). Trimming took 11 bases from V and 11 from J, leaving 22 bases between them. The CDR3 contains 12 residues. CDR1 and CDR2 from the germline V gene are SNHLY and FYNNEI. The chain's CDR3 is CACSSGSGREYF. In nucleotides, the CDR3 is TGTGCCTGTAGCAGTGGGAGTGGGCGGGAGTACTTC.

The chain couples TRBV12-3 or TRBV12-4 to TRBJ2-3; 9 bases are a match to TRBD2. The CDR3 covers 13 residues. V lost 6 bases and J lost 3; bases outside the gene matches: 1. The CDR3 DNA sequence: TGTGCCAGCAGGACTAGCGGAACAGATACGCAGTATTTT. It codes for CASRTSGTDTQYF.

The chain uses TRBV5-1 and TRBJ2-1, with 7 nucleotides matching TRBD1. Trimming cost V 1 base and J 7 bases; bases outside gene matches: 2. Germline V gives CDR1 SGHRS, CDR2 YFSETQ. The length of the CDR3 is 13 residues. CDR3 in amino acids: CASSLIQGNEQFF. As DNA, the CDR3 is TGCGCCAGCAGCTTGATACAGGGGAATGAGCAGTTCTTC.

V is TRBV5-4 and J is TRBJ2-1; 7 bases are shared with TRBD2. The J segment lost 9 bases and the V segment lost 4 bases, leaving 7 bases of the junction unmatched. The germline V gene encodes CDR1 SGHNT and CDR2 YYREEE (reference sequence). The CDR3 length is 13 residues. The CDR3 coding sequence is TGTGCCAGCAGCCTCGCGGGGAGGGGTGAGCAGTTCTTC. This translates into CASSLAGRGEQFF.

The chain has TRBV18 and TRBJ1-5, with 9 bases that match TRBD1. Trimming at V came to 3 bases and at J to 4 bases, leaving 4 bases not matched to a gene. Germline CDR1 and CDR2: KGHSH and LQKENI. CDR3 length: 15 amino acids. CDR3 nucleotides: TGTGCCAGCTCACCCGGGACAGGGATAAATCAGCCCCAGCATTTT. Translating gives CASSPGTGINQPQHF.

The V and J genes are TRBV5-1 and TRBJ1-2, with a weak D call TRBD1 (5 bases). V shed 7 bases and J shed 0 bases, with 10 bases lying between them. Germline V gene sequence: CDR1 SGHRS, CDR2 YFSETQ. The CDR3 contains 13 residues. The CDR3 loop is CASRQSPNYGYTF. CDR3 DNA sequence: TGCGCCAGCCGACAGAGTCCTAACTATGGCTACACCTTC.

The chain employs TRBV5-1 and TRBJ2-1, with D possibly matching TRBD2 (6 bases). CDR1 and CDR2 from the germline V gene are SGHRS and YFSETQ. With 0 bases removed from V and 4 bases from J, the gap between germline ends came to 14 bases. The CDR3 covers 16 residues. CDR3 loop: CASSLAGDLTYNEQFF. Written as DNA, the CDR3 is TGCGCCAGCAGCTTGGCCGGGGACTTAACATACAATGAGCAGTTCTTC.

This chain joins TRBV30 and TRBJ1-4; TRBD1 agrees at 10 bases. Trimming at V came to 5 bases and at J to 6 bases, leaving 6 bases not matched to a gene. Per the germline V gene, CDR1 is GTSNPN and CDR2 is SVGIG (reference sequence). The CDR3 has 14 amino acids. CDR3 DNA sequence: TGTGCCTGGGGACCGGGACAGGGGCATGAAAAACTGTTTTTT. This codes for CAWGPGQGHEKLFF.

The chain employs TRBV20-1 and TRBJ1-1; D possibly corresponds to TRBD1 (6 bases). The length of the CDR3 is 11 residues. The V gene lost 2 bases and the J gene lost 8 bases, with 9 bases spanning the gap. CDR1 DFQATT and CDR2 SNEGSKA come from the germline V gene (reference sequence). The DNA for the CDR3 is TGCAGTGCTAGACCCGACAGGGAAGCTTTCTTT. Amino acid sequence: CSARPDREAFF.

The chain uses TRBV19 and TRBJ2-1; TRBD2 matches at 13 bases. Germline V gives CDR1 LNHDA, CDR2 SQIVND (reference sequence). The CDR3 sequence is 17 residues long. Trimming cost V 5 bases and J 8 bases; bases outside gene matches: 12. The CDR3 loop reads CASSSLAGTSGTDEQFF. As DNA, the CDR3 is TGTGCCAGTAGTTCCCTCGCCGGGACTAGCGGGACTGATGAGCAGTTCTTC.

The rearrangement links TRBV3-1 (or the pseudogene TRBV3-2) to TRBJ2-1, with 9 bases lining up with TRBD2. This CDR3 region has 21 residues. CDR1 is LGHDT and CDR2 is YNNKEL in the germline V gene (reference sequence). Losses at the gene ends were 0 bases for V and 0 bases for J; bases not matched to a gene: 15. The CDR3 reads CASSQDTAVAGVASSYNEQFF. The CDR3 DNA sequence: TGTGCCAGCAGCCAAGATACAGCGGTAGCGGGGGTAGCGAGCTCCTACAATGAGCAGTTCTTC.

The V call is TRBV20-1, the J call TRBJ2-1; weak D call: TRBD2 (5 bases). The germline V gene has CDR1 DFQATT and CDR2 SNEGSKA (reference sequence). The ends were cut back, 3 bases at V and 6 bases at J, with 15 bases in the middle. This CDR3 comprises 14 residues. CDR3 sequence reads: CSASAPGLLNEQFF. CDR3 in DNA: TGCAGTGCTAGTGCCCCTGGACTCCTCAATGAGCAGTTCTTC.

This chain uses TRBV4-1 with TRBJ1-2, with a possible D match to TRBD1 (5 bases). CDR1 MGHRA and CDR2 YSYEKL come from the germline V gene. Trimming pared 0 bases from V and 7 bases from J, leaving 21 bases between. The CDR3 spans 17 residues. CDR3 sequence (DNA): TGCGCCAGCAGCCAAGACCTCAGGGCAGGCGAGCGAACTGGCTACACCTTC. Its protein product is CASSQDLRAGERTGYTF.